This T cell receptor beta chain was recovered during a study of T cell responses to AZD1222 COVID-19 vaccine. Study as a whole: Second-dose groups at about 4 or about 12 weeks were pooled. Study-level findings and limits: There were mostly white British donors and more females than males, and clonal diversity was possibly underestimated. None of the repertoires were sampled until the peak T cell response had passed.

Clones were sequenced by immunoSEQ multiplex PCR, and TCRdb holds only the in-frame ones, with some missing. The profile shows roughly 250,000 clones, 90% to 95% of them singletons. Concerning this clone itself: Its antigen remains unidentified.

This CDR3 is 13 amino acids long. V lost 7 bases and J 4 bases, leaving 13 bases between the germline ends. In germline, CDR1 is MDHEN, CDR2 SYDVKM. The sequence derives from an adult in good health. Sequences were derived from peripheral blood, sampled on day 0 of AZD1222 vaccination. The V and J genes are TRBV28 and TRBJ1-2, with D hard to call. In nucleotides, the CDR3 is TGTGCCAGCAAAAACCCCGTGGGCTATGGCTACACCTTC. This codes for CASKNPVGYGYTF.